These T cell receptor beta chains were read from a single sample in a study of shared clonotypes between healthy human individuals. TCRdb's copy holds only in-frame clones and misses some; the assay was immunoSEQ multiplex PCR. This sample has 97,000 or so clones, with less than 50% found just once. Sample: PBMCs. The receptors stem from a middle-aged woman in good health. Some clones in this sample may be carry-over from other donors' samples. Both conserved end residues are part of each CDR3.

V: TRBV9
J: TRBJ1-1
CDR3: CASSVVGGNTEAFF

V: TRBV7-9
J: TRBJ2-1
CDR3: CASSLALAGVVEQFF

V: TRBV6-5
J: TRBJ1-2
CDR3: CASSGRDYYGYTF

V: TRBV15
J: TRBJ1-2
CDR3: CATSRDNRGPYGYTF

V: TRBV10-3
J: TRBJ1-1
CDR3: CATTGRENTEAFF

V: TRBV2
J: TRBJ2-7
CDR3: CASSEALYEQYF

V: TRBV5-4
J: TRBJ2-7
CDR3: CASSLDSGAYYEQYF

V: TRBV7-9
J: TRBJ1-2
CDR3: CASSQNRDNYGYTF

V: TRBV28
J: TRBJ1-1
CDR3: CASTLHGGSPSNTEAFF

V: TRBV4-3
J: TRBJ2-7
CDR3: CASSQDLGPYEQYF

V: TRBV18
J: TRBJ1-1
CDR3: CASTPEGLNTEAFF

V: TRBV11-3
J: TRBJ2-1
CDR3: CASSLGVAGSSYNEQFF

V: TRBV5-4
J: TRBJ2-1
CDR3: CASSLASGPYNEQFF

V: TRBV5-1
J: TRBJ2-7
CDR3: CASSLYQGAYEQYF

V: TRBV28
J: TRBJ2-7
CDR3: CASSFLRETYEQYF

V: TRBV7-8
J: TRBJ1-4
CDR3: CASSPRGQGVEKLFF

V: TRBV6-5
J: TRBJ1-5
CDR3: CASSRALYSNQPQHF

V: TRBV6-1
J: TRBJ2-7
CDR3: CASSADAGGVYEQYF

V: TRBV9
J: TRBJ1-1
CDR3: CASSVVRRGTEAFF

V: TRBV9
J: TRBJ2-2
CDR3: CASSRTSRRYTGELFF

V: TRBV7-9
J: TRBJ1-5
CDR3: CASSSGSNQPQHF

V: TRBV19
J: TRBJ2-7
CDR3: CASAPLGRYEQYF

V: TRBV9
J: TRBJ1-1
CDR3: CASSALGGVGTEAFF

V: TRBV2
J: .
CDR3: CASSRETYEQYF